A single TCR beta chain is shown here with its context. No antigen is known for it. The germline V gene encodes CDR1 LNHNV and CDR2 YYDKDF (reference sequence). V gave up 5 bases and J gave up 4 bases; unmatched junction bases: 12. The CDR3 loop spans 16 amino acids. These data are taken from a study of shared clonotypes between healthy human individuals. Donors comprised only Caucasian adults living in Nashville, Tennessee. CD4+ cells were split into CD45RA+ naive and CD45RA-negative memory subsets. Broader study findings: The study generally estimated greater richness for naive than memory subsets. Clonotype sharing across a few donors was observed for around 4.5% of naive CD4 clonotypes.

This table comes from immunoSEQ multiplex PCR, and its TCRdb copy is limited to in-frame clones, with some not included. The sample records some 660,000 clones, approximately 73% being singletons. This clonotype originated in a woman between 25 and 40 years old in good health. Material: memory CD4+ T cells sorted from blood. The subset denotes: CD45RA-negative fraction. This rearrangement joins TRBV15 to TRBJ2-3, with 7 bases lining up with TRBD1. DNA of the CDR3: TGTGCCACCAGCCCTAGGGGGCGAGTCTCCCCAGATACGCAGTATTTT. It codes for CATSPRGRVSPDTQYF.